This TCR beta chain is drawn from a study of shared clonotypes between healthy human individuals. The overall study: Used for every donor were three CD4 naive, three CD4 memory, two CD8 naive and one CD8 memory plate.

Trimming removed 3 bases from V and 6 bases from J; junction bases left unmatched: 17. Per the germline V gene, CDR1 is MDHEN and CDR2 is SYDVKM. This CDR3 comprises 19 residues. TCRdb's copy holds only in-frame clones and misses some; the assay was immunoSEQ multiplex PCR. Among some 2.4 million clones listed, approximately 93% were seen once. Into CD45RA+ naive and CD45RA-negative memory subsets, the CD4+ cells were split. Turning to this clone: Its antigen remains unknown.

Study-wide findings and caveats: Larger richness was generally estimated for naive than memory subsets.

Sequenced: naive CD4+ T cells from PBMCs. Subset specified: CD45RA+ positively selected. The clonotype was recovered from a man younger than 35 in good health. Some clones in this sample may be carry-over from other donors' samples. The chain joins TRBV28 to TRBJ2-3, with 11 bases fitting TRBD2. The CDR3, as DNA: TGTGCCAGCAGTTTCGATCAAGCACTAGCGGGAGCCCTCTCCGATACGCAGTATTTT. Amino acid sequence: CASSFDQALAGALSDTQYF.